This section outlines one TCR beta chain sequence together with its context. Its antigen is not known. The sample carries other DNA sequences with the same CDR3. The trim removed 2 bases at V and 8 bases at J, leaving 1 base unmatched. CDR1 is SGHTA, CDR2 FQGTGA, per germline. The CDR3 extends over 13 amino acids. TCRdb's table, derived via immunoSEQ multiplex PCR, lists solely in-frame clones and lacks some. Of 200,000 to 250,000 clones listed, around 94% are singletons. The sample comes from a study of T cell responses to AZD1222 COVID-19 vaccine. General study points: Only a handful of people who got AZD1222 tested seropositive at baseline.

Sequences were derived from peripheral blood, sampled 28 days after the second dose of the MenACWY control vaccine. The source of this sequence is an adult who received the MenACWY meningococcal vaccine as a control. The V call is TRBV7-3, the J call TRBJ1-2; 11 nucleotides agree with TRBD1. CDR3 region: CASSLGTGGGYTF. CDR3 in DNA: TGTGCCAGCAGCTTAGGGACAGGGGGAGGCTACACCTTC. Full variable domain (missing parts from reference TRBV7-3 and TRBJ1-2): GAGVSQTPSNKVTEKGKYVELRCDPISGHTALYWYRQSLGQGPEFLIYFQGTGAADDSGLPNDRFFAVRPEGSVSTLKIQRTERGDSAVYLCASSLGTGGGYTFGSGTRLTVV.